A selection of T cell receptor beta chains follows, all from one sample in a study of blood T cell repertoires in COVID-19. The repertoire was sequenced with immunoSEQ multiplex PCR; TCRdb's copy has only in-frame clones and lacks some. The sample yields about 220,000 clones, over 60% seen once. The sample taken for sequencing was peripheral blood. These receptors were taken from a woman in her sixties or seventies with acute or convalescent COVID-19. CDR3s include the opening cysteine and the closing phenylalanine or tryptophan. Part of the rows lack a size; the others show once, few, many or a class for expanded clones.

clone_size v_call cdr3_aa
. TRBV3-1/TRBV3-2 CASSQDLGRNPYGYTF
. TRBV3-1/TRBV3-2 CASSQEGRGAFF
. TRBV7-3 CASSTTHSDTQYF
few TRBV30 CAWSLGLAAGELFF
few TRBV2 CASNQQGNYGYTF
. TRBV24-1 CATSVPGQGIETQYF
. TRBV5-1 CASSLDRFYGYTF
. TRBV7-2 CASSLEGTSGGINEQFF
. TRBV7-2 CASSSQGSTNEKLFF
. TRBV7-2 CASSSLAGGRETQYF
. TRBV24-1 CATSDRTNQETQYF
. TRBV3-1/TRBV3-2 CASSQAERGYTF
. TRBV7-6 CASSLGDRGTGELFF
. TRBV2 CARWRRGRWEAKNIQYF
. TRBV7-6 CASSLLAGASETQYF
. TRBV18 CASSRGQAGNEKLFF
. TRBV5-4 CASRTGRGAENNEQFF
. TRBV9 CASSLGGGNTIYF
once TRBV10-3 CAINSQPRGQDTQYF
many TRBV5-5 CASSLAVSGYQPQHF
. TRBV5-1 CASSLGPGLAGESSYEQYF
few TRBV15 CATSPRTSTYNEQFF
. TRBV12-3/TRBV12-4 CASSPGWTEAFF
few TRBV4-1 CASSQVTETTEAFF
. TRBV6-5 CASSTGGFSYEQYF
. TRBV2 CASKGEIMSTDTQYF
. TRBV6-5 CASITARLGTGELFF
. TRBV24-1 CATIADTTGELFF
few TRBV3-1/TRBV3-2 CASSQGHSNQPQHF
. TRBV5-1 CASKPYTEKTQYF
. TRBV25-1 CASSKTGLKTQYF
. TRBV9 CASSVQLGFQGEQFF
once TRBV30 CAWRVRDRNSPLHF
. TRBV20-1 CSARLGVELFF
. TRBV4-3 CASSQVRGDTQYF
few TRBV29-1 CSASGGRKLYEQYF
. TRBV9 CASSVTPTGGGETQYF
. TRBV9 CASSSQGLAYSEQFF
. TRBV9 CASTVAPAGGYTF
. TRBV2 CASSGASGSKNIQYF
. TRBV29-1 CSGLDRGVGIGVGTEAFF
few TRBV27 CASSSPQGWDGYTF
. TRBV4-1 CASSQPPEEQYF
. TRBV29-1 CSVLDSYEQYF
. TRBV7-2 CASSSDWLNEQFF